The entry that follows covers one T cell receptor (beta chain) sequence. Its antigen remains unknown. Prepared libraries of TCR beta cDNA carried unique molecular identifiers. MiXCR, run by TCRdb on the PCR reads, gives a single entry per CDR3 protein. This sample carries roughly 400,000 distinct CDR3 sequences, approximately 39% of them seen once, and the ten largest clones take roughly 8.2%. This sample was included in a study of post-analysis software for immune sequencing data. Study-wide points: Patients had higher frequencies than controls of roughly five TRBV segments, including TRBV5-6, TRBV5-1 and TRBV20-1. When compared against controls, multiple sclerosis patients showed significantly lower normalized Chao1 diversity. Analysis by F measure revealed that same-batch samples clustered strongly together.

The CDR3 runs 17 residues. CDR1 is SGHRS and CDR2 is YFSETQ in the germline V gene. The sequence came from a girl aged 2-10 years with multiple sclerosis. The chain couples TRBV5-1 to TRBJ2-4; TRBD1 matches 10 bases. The J call may not be correct, given that the DNA end is closer to TRBJ2-7. The source material was blood. Here the CDR3 reads CASSLSLLRDRGYEQYF. The DNA of the CDR3 is TGCGCCAGCAGCTTAAGTCTCTTGAGGGACAGGGGTTACGAGCAGTACTTC.